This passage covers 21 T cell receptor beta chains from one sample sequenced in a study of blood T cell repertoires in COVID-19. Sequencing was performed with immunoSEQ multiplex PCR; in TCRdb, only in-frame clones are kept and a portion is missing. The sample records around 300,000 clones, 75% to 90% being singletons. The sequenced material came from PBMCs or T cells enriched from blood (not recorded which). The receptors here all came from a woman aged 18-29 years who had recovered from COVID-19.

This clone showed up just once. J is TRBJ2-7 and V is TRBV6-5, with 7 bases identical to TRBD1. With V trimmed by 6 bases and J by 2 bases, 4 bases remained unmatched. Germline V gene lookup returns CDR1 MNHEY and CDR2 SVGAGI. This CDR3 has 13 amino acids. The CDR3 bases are TGTGCCAGCAGGGGGACAGCCACCTACGAGCAGTACTTC. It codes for CASRGTATYEQYF.

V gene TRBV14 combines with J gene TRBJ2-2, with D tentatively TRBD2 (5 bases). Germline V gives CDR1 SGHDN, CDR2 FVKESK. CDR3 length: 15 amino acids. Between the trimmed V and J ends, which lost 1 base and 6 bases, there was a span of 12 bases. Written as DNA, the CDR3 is TGTGCCAGCAGCCAAGTTCGGGGATCGGCCGGGGAGCTGTTTTTT. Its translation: CASSQVRGSAGELFF.

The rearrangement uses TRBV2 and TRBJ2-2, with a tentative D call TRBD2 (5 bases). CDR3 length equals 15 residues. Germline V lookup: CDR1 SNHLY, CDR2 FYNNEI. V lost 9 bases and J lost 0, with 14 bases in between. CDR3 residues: CASRYEGPNTGELFF. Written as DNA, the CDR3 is TGTGCCAGTCGTTACGAGGGCCCGAACACCGGGGAGCTGTTTTTT.

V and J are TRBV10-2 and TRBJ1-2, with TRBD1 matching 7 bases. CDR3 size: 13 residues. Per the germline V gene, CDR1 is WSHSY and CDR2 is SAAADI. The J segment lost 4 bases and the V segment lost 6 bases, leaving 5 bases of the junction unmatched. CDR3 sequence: CASRRGRGYGYTF. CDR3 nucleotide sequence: TGCGCCAGCAGAAGGGGGCGAGGCTATGGCTACACCTTC.

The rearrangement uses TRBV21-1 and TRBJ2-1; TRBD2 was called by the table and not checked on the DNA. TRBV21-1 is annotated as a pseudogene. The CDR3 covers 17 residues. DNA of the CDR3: TGTGCCAGCAGCAAAGTCGGTAGCGGGGGGGGTTACAATGAGCAGTTCTTC. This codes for CASSKVGSGGGYNEQFF.

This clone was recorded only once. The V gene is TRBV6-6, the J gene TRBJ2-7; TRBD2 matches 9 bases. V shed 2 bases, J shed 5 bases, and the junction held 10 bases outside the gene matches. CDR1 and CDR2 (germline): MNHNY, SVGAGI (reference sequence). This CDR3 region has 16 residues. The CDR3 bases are TGTGCCAGCAGTTACCCTAAAAGCGGGGGGAAGGACGAGCAGTACTTC. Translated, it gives CASSYPKSGGKDEQYF.

The CDR3 reads CASSVNPSQETQYF. Written as DNA, the CDR3 is TGTGCCAGCAGCGTAAACCCCAGCCAAGAGACCCAGTACTTC. The chain links TRBV11-2 to TRBJ2-5; D is ambiguous. V shed 5 bases and J shed 1 base, with 11 bases lying between them. Germline loops: CDR1 SGHAT, CDR2 FQNNGV. This CDR3 contains 14 residues.

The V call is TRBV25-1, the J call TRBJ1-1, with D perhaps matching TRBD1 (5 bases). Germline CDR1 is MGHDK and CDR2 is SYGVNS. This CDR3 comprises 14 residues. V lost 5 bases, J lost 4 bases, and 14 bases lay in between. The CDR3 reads CASSLYGGSTEAFF. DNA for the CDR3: TGTGCCAGCAGTTTATACGGGGGTAGCACTGAAGCTTTCTTT. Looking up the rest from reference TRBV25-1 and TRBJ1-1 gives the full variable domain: EADIYQTPRYLVIGTGKKITLECSQTMGHDKMYWYQQDPGMELHLIHYSYGVNSTEKGDLSSESTVSRIRTEHFPLTLESARPSHTSQYLCASSLYGGSTEAFFGQGTRLTVV.

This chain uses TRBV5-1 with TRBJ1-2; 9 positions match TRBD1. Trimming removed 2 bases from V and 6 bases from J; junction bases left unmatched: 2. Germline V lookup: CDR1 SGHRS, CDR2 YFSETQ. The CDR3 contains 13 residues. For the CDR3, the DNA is TGCGCCAGCAGCTTTGGGACAGGGCATGGCTACACCTTC. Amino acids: CASSFGTGHGYTF.

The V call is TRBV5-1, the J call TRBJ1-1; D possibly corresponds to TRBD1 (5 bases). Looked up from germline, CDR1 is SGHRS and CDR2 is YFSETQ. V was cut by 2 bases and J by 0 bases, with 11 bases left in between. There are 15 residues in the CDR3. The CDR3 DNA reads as TGCGCCAGCAGCTTTGCAGGGAATCTGAACACTGAAGCTTTCTTT. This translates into CASSFAGNLNTEAFF.

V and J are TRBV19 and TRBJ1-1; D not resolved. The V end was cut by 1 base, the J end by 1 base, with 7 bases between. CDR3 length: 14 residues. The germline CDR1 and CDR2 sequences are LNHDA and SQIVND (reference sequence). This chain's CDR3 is CASSIGATNTEAFF. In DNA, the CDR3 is TGTGCCAGTAGTATAGGAGCAACGAACACTGAAGCTTTCTTT. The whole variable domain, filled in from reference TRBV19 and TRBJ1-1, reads DGGITQSPKYLFRKEGQNVTLSCEQNLNHDAMYWYRQDPGQGLRLIYYSQIVNDFQKGDIAEGYSVSREKKESFPLTVTSAQKNPTAFYLCASSIGATNTEAFFGQGTRLTVV.

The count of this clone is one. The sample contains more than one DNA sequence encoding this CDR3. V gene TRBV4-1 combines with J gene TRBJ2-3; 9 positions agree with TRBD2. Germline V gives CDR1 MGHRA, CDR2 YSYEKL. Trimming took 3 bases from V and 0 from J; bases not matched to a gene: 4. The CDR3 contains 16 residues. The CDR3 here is CASSQGLAGSTDTQYF. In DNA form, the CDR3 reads TGCGCCAGCAGCCAGGGCCTAGCGGGGAGCACAGATACGCAGTATTTT.

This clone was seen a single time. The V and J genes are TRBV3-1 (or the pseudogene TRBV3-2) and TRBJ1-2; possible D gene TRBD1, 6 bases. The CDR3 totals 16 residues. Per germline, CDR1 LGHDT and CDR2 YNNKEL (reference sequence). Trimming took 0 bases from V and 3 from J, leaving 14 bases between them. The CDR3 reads CASSQEDSGADYGYTF. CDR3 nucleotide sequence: TGTGCCAGCAGCCAAGAGGATTCAGGGGCGGACTATGGCTACACCTTC.

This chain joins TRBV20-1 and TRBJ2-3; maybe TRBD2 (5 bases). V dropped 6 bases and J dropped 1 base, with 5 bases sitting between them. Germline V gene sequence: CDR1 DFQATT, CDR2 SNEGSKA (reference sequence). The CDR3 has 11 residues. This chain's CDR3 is CSAEGTDTQYF. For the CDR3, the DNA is TGCAGTGCGGAGGGCACAGATACGCAGTATTTT.

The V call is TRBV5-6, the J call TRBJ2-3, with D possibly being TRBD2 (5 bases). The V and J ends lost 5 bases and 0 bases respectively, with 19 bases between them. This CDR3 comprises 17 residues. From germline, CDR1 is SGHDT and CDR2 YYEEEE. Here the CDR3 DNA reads TGTGCCAGCAGGCAAAACGGACGGGGAGTTAGCACAGATACGCAGTATTTT. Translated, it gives CASRQNGRGVSTDTQYF.

Here the CDR3 DNA reads TGTGCCACCCACCAGAGAGGGATTCAAGAGACCCAGTACTTC. Its translation: CATHQRGIQETQYF. The J gene is TRBJ2-5, the V gene TRBV3-1 (or the pseudogene TRBV3-2); D might be TRBD2 (5 bases). Trimming pared 10 bases from V and 2 bases from J, leaving 17 bases between. The CDR3 is made up of 14 amino acids. Germline CDR1 and CDR2: LGHDT and YNNKEL (reference sequence).

The CDR3 DNA follows: TGCGCCAGCAGGGCCGGGACAGGGTACGAGCAGTACTTC. Amino acids: CASRAGTGYEQYF. This chain joins TRBV10-2 and TRBJ2-7; 9 positions agree with TRBD1. CDR3 length: 13 residues. Trimming cost V 6 bases and J 4 bases; bases outside gene matches: 4. CDR1 and CDR2 (germline): WSHSY, SAAADI.

DNA for the CDR3: TGTGCCAGCAGCTTGCCAGGGTTAACAGGAGACACTGAAGCTTTCTTT. It codes for CASSLPGLTGDTEAFF. The chain recombines TRBV5-6 with TRBJ1-1, with a possible D match to TRBD1 (5 bases). The V end lost 1 base, the J end lost 3 bases, and 16 bases lay between the germline ends. Germline V gene sequence: CDR1 SGHDT, CDR2 YYEEEE. The CDR3 is 16 residues long.

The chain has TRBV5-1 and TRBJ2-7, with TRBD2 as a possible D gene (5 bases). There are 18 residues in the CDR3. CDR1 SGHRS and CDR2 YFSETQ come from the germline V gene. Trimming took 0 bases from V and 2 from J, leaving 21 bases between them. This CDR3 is CASSLVFASGEHTYEQYF. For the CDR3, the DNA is TGCGCCAGCAGCTTGGTCTTTGCGAGTGGGGAGCATACCTACGAGCAGTACTTC.

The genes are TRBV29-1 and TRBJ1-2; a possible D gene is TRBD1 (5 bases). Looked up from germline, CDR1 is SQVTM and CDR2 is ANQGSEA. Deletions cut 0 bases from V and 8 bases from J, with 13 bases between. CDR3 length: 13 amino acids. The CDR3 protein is CSVEEYGGVGYTF. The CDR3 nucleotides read TGCAGCGTTGAAGAATACGGGGGTGTCGGCTACACCTTC.

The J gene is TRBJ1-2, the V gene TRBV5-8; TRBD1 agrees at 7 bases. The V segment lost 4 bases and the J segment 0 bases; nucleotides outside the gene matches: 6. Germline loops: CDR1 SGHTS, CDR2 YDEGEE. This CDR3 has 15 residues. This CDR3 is CASSLDRIANYGYTF. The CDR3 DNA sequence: TGTGCCAGCAGCCTGGACAGGATCGCTAACTATGGCTACACCTTC.